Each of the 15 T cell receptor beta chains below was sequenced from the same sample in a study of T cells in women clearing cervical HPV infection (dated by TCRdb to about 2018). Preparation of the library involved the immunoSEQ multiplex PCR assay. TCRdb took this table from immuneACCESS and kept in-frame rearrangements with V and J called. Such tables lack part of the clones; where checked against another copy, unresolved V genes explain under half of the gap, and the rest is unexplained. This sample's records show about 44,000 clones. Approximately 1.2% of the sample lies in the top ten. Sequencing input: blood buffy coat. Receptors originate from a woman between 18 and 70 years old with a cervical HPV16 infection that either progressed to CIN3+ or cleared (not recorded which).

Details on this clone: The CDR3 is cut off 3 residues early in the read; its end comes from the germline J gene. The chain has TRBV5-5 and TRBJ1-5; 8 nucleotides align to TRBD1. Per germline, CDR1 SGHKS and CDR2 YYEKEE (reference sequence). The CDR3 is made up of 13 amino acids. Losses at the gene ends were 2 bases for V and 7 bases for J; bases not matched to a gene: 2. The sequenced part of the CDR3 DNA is TGTGCCAGCAGCTTACAGGGGGGACAGCCC. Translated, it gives CASSLQGGQP. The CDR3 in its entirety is CASSLQGGQPQHF.

CDR3 in amino acids: CATRPTLTDTQYF. The covered CDR3 bases are TGCGCCACCCGTCCGACTCTCACAGATACG. V is TRBV5-1 and J is TRBJ2-3; D call uncertain. The DNA ends 3 residues before the CDR3 does, and the rest of the CDR3 is filled in from the germline J gene. CDR3 length: 13 amino acids. Per germline, CDR1 SGHRS and CDR2 YFSETQ. The germline V and J ends were trimmed by 9 bases and 2 bases, with 13 bases remaining between them.

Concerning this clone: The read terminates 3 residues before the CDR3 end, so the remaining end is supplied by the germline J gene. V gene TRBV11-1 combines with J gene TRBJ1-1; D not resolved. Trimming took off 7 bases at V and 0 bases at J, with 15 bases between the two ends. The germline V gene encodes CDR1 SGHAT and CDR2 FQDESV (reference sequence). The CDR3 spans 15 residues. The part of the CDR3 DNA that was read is TGTGCCAGCACCATTATGACAAAAGTGAACACTGAA. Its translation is CASTIMTKVNTE. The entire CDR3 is CASTIMTKVNTEAFF.

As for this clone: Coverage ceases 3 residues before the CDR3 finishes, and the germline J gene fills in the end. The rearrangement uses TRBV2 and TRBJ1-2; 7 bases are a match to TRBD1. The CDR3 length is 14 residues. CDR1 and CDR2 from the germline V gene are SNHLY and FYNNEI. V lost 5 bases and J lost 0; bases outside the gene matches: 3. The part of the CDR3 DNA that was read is TGTGCCAGCAGTTGGGACAGTTCTAACTATGGC. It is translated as CASSWDSSNYG. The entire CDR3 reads CASSWDSSNYGYTF.

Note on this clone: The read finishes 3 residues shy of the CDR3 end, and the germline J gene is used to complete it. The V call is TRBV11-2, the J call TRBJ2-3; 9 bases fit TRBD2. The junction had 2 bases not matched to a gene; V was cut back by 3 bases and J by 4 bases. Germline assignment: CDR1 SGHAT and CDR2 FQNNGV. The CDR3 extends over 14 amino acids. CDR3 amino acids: CASSLGGGADTQYF. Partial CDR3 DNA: TGTGCCAGCAGCTTGGGCGGGGGGGCAGATACG.

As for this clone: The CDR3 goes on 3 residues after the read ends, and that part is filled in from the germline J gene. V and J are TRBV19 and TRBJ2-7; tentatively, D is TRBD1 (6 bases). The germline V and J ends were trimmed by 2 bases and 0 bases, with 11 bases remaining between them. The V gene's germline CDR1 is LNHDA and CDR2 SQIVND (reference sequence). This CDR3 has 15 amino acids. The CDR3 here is CASSIRQGSSYEQYF. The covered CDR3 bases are TGTGCCAGTAGTATAAGGCAGGGGAGCTCCTACGAG.

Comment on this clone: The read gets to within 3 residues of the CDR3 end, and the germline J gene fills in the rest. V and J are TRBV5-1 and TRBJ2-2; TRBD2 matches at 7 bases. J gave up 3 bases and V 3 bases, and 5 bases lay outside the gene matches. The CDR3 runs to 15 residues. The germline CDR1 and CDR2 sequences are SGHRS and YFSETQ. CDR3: CASSSTSPDTGELFF. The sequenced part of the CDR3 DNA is TGCGCCAGCAGCTCGACTAGCCCGGACACCGGGGAG.

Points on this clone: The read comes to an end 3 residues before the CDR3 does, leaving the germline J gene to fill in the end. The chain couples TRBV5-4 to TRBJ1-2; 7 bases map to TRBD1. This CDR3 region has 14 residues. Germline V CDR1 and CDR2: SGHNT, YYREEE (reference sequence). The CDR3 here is CASSSPATGLGYTF. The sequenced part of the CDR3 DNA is TGTGCCAGCAGCTCACCAGCGACAGGGCTCGGC.

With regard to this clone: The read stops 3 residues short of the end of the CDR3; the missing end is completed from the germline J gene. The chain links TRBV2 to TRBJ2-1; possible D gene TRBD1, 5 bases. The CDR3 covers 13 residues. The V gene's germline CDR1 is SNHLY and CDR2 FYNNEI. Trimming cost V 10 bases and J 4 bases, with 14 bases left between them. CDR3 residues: CATQGYGYNEQFF. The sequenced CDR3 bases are TGTGCCACCCAGGGTTATGGGTACAATGAG. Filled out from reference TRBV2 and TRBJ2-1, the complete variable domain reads EPEVTQTPSHQVTQMGQEVILRCVPISNHLYFYWYRQILGQKVEFLVSFYNNEISEKSEIFDDQFSVERPDGSNFTLKIRSTKLEDSAMYFCATQGYGYNEQFFGPGTRLTVL.

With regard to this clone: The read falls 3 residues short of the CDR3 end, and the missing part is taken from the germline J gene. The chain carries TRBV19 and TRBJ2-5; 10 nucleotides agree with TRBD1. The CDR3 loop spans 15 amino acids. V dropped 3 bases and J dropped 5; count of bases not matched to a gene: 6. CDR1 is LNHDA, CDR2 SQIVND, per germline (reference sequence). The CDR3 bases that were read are TGTGCCAGTAGTATTGCCCGGACAGGGGGTGAGACC. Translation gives CASSIARTGGET. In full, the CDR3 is CASSIARTGGETQYF. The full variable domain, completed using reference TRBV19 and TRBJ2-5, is DGGITQSPKYLFRKEGQNVTLSCEQNLNHDAMYWYRQDPGQGLRLIYYSQIVNDFQKGDIAEGYSVSREKKESFPLTVTSAQKNPTAFYLCASSIARTGGETQYFGPGTRLLVL.

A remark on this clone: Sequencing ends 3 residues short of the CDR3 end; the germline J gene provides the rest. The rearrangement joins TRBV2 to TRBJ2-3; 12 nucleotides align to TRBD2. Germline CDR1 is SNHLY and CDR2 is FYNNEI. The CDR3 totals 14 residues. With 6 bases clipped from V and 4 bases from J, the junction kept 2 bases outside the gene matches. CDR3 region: CASRWTSGADTQYF. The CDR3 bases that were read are TGTGCCAGCAGGTGGACTAGCGGGGCAGATACG.

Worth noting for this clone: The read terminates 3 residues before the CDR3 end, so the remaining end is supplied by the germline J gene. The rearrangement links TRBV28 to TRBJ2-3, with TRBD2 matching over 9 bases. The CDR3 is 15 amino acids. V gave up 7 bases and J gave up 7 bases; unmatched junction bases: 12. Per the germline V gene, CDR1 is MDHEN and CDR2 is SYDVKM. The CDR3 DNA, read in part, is TGTGCCAGCACCGCCGACGCGACTAGCGGCTATACG. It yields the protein CASTADATSGYT. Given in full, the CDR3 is CASTADATSGYTQYF.

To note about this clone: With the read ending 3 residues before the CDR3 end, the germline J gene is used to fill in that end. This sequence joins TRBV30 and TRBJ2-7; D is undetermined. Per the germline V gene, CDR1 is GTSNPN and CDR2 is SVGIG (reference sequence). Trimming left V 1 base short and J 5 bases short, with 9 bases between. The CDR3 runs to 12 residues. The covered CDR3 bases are TGTGCCTGGAGTGGAGTTAGGGACGAG. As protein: CAWSGVRDE. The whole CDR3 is CAWSGVRDEQYF.

Here the CDR3 reads CASTGAQGASETAFF. Partial CDR3 DNA: TGTGCCAGCACAGGGGCACAGGGGGCATCGGAGACC. The rearrangement joins TRBV7-7 to TRBJ1-1; 9 bases fit TRBD1. The read terminates 3 residues before the CDR3 end, so the remaining end is supplied by the germline J gene. CDR3 length equals 15 residues. Germline V gene data show CDR1 as SSHAT and CDR2 as FNYEAQ (reference sequence).

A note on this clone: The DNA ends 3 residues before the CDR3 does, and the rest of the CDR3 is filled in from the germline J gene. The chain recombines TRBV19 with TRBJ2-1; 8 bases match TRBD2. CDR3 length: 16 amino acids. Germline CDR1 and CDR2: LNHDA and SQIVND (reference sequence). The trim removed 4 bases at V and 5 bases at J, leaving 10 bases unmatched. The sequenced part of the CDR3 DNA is TGTGCCAGTAGTACCATGAGCGGGAGTCTCCACAATGAG. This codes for CASSTMSGSLHNE. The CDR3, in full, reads CASSTMSGSLHNEQFF.